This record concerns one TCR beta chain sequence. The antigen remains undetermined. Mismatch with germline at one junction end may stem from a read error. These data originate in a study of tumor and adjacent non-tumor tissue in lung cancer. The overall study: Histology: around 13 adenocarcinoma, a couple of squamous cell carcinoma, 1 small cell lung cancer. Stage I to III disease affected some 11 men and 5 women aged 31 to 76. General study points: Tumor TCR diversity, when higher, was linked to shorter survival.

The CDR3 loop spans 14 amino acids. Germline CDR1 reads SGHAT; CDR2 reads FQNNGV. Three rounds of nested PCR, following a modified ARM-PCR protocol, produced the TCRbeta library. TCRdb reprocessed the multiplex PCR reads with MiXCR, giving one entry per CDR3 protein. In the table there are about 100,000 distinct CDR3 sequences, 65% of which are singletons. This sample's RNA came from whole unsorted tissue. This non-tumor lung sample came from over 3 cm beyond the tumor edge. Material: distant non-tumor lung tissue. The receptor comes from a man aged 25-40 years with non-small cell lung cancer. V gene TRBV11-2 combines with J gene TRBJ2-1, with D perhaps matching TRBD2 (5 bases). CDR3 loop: CASRLGLADNKQFF. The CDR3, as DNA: TGTGCCAGCCGACTCGGGCTAGCTGACAATAAGCAGTTCTTC.